The present T cell receptor beta chain was sequenced within a study of T cell responses to AZD1222 COVID-19 vaccine. The CDR3 runs 17 residues. The germline gives CDR1 MNHNS, CDR2 SASEGT. V lost 2 bases and J 0 bases, leaving 14 bases between the germline ends. The data were produced by immunoSEQ multiplex PCR, yet TCRdb's version contains in-frame clones alone and is incomplete. The sample has roughly 180,000 clones; over 70% are singletons. Whole-study results and caveats: Donors were mostly white British, more females; clonal diversity possibly underestimated. Targeting of unmutated variant regions was reportedly seen in nearly half of spike-specific TCRs.

In the case of this clone: As yet, its antigen is unknown.

This sequence was found in an adult in good health. The sequencing here drew on peripheral blood, taken on day 0 of MenACWY control vaccination. The chain employs TRBV6-1 and TRBJ1-3; D ambiguous. This chain's CDR3 is CASSENWALLSGNTIYF. The CDR3, as DNA: TGTGCCAGCAGTGAAAATTGGGCCTTACTCTCTGGAAACACCATATATTTT.